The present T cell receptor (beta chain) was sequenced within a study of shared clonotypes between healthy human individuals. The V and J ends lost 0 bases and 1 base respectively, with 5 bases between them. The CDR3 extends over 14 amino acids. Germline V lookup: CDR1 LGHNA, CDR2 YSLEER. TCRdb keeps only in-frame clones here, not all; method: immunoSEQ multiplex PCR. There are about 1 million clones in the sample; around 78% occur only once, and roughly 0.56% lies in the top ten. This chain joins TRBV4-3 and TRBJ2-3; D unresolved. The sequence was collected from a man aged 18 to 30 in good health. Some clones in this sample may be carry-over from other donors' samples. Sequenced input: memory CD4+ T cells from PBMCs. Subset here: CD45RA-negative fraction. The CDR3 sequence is CASSQDARTDTQYF. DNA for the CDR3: TGCGCCAGCAGCCAAGATGCTCGCACAGATACGCAGTATTTT.